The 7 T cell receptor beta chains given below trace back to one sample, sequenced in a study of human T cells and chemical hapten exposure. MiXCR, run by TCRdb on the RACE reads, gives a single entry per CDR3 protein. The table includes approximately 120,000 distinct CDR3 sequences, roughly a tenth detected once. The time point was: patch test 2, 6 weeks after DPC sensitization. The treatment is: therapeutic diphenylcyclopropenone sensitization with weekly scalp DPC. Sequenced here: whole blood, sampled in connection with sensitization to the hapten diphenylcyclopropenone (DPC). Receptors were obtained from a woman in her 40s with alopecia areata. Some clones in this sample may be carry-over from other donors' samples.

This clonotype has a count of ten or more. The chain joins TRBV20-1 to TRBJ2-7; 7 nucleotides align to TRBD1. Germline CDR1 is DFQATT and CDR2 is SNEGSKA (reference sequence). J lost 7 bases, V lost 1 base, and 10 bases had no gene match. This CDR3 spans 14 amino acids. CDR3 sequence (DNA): TGCAGTGCTAGAGGCAGACAGGGCAACTGGGAGCAGTACTTC. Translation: CSARGRQGNWEQYF.

The CDR3 loop is CASTRGSPGNIQYF. The CDR3 DNA is TGTGCCAGCACCCGAGGGTCGCCTGGGAACATTCAGTACTTC. This chain links TRBV9 with TRBJ2-4, with a tentative D call TRBD2 (5 bases). CDR1 SGDLS and CDR2 YYNGEE come from the germline V gene. Trimming stripped 6 bases from V and 7 bases from J, with 17 bases between. This CDR3 region has 14 residues. Combining the CDR3 with reference TRBV9 and TRBJ2-4 gives the whole variable domain DSGVTQTPKHLITATGQRVTLRCSPRSGDLSVYWYQQSLDQGLQFLIQYYNGEERAKGNILERFSAQQFPDLHSELNLSSLELGDSALYFCASTRGSPGNIQYFGAGTRLSVL.

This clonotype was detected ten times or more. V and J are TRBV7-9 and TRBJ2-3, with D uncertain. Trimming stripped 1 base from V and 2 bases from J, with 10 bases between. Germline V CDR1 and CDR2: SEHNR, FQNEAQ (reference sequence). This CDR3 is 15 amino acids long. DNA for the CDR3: TGTGCCAGCAGCTTAGGATCTCTAGACACAGATACGCAGTATTTT. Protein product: CASSLGSLDTDTQYF.

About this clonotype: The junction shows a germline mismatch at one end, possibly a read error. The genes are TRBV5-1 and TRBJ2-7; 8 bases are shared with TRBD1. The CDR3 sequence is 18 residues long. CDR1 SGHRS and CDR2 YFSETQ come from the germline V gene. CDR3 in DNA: TGCACCAGCAGCTTGGCCTACCCCCGGGACAGGCGAACCTACGAGCAGTACTTC. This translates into CTSSLAYPRDRRTYEQYF.

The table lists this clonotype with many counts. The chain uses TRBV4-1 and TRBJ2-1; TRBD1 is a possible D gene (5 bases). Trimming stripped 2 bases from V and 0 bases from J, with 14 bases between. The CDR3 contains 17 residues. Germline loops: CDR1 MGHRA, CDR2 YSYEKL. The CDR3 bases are TGCGCCAGCAGCCAACGACAGACCCTTGGCTCCTACAATGAGCAGTTCTTC. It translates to CASSQRQTLGSYNEQFF.

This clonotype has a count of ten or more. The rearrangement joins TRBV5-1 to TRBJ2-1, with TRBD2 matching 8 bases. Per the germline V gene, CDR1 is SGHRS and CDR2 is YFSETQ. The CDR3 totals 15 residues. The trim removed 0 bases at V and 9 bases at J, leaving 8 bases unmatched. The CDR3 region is CASSLEGSGAAEQFF. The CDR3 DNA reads TGCGCCAGCAGCTTGGAAGGTAGCGGGGCGGCTGAGCAGTTCTTC.

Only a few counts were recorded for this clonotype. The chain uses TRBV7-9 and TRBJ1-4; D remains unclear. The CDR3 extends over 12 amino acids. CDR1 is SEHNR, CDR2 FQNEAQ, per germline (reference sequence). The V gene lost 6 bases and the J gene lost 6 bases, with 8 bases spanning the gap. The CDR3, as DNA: TGTGCCAGCAGTTCCAGTTATGAAAAACTGTTTTTT. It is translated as CASSSSYEKLFF.